The 8 T cell receptor beta chains presented below share a single source sample, sequenced in a study of blood T cell repertoires in COVID-19. Profiled with immunoSEQ multiplex PCR; TCRdb holds only in-frame clones, not every one. The table records 70,000 to 95,000 clones, 75% to 85% of them present only once. The sequenced sample was peripheral blood. The receptors originated from a human donor in a cohort sampled during active COVID-19.

This CDR3 reads CATSDRLANADTQYF. The CDR3, as DNA: TGTGCCACCAGTGACCGACTAGCTAACGCAGATACGCAGTATTTT. The chain uses TRBV24-1 and TRBJ2-3; 7 nucleotides agree with TRBD2. CDR1 and CDR2 (germline): KGHDR, SFDVKD. The CDR3 contains 15 residues. V lost 4 bases, J lost 4 bases, and 7 bases stayed unmatched.

This clone came up once. The rearrangement joins TRBV7-2 to TRBJ1-5; a weak D match, TRBD1 (5 bases). Per the germline V gene, CDR1 is SGHTA and CDR2 is FQGNSA. The CDR3 extends over 14 amino acids. Trimming removed 4 bases at V and 2 bases at J, with 9 bases between. The CDR3 reads CASSWGGGNQPQHF. The CDR3 DNA is TGTGCCAGCAGCTGGGGGGGAGGCAATCAGCCCCAGCATTTT.

The V and J genes are TRBV5-4 and TRBJ1-3; possible D gene TRBD1, 5 bases. The germline CDR1 and CDR2 sequences are SGHNT and YYREEE (reference sequence). V was shortened by 3 bases and J by 5 bases, with 15 bases between the two germline ends. CDR3 length equals 15 residues. The CDR3 reads CASSWGGVGRNTIYF. In nucleotides, the CDR3 is TGTGCCAGCAGCTGGGGGGGTGTCGGTCGAAACACCATATATTTT.

J is TRBJ2-2 and V is TRBV28; tentatively, D is TRBD1 (5 bases). The CDR3 totals 16 residues. V lost 2 bases, J lost 1 base, and 11 bases lay in between. Germline V lookup: CDR1 MDHEN, CDR2 SYDVKM. The CDR3 DNA sequence: TGTGCCAGCAGTTTAATCGGGCAGGGGAACACCGGGGAGCTGTTTTTT. The encoded protein is CASSLIGQGNTGELFF.

J is TRBJ2-7 and V is TRBV4-1, with TRBD1 matching over 8 bases. Germline-derived CDR1 and CDR2 are MGHRA and YSYEKL. Trimming took 4 bases from V and 6 from J; bases not matched to a gene: 11. This CDR3 comprises 15 residues. In DNA, the CDR3 is TGCGCCAGCAGCCTCTACCTCGGACAGGGCCCCGAGCAGTACTTC. It encodes CASSLYLGQGPEQYF.

This clone was recorded a few times. The gene calls are TRBV2 and TRBJ1-5, with 9 bases matching TRBD1. The germline gives CDR1 SNHLY, CDR2 FYNNEI. V shed 6 bases, J shed 6 bases, and the junction held 3 bases outside the gene matches. This CDR3 contains 13 residues. Here the CDR3 DNA reads TGTGCCAGCAGGGGACAGGGCCTTCAGCCCCAGCATTTT. It codes for CASRGQGLQPQHF.

The chain has TRBV9 and TRBJ2-5; 11 bases are a match to TRBD2. V trimming: 0 bases; J trimming: 5 bases; junction bases outside the gene matches: 9. The CDR3 spans 17 residues. CDR1 is SGDLS, CDR2 YYNGEE, per germline. For the CDR3, the DNA is TGTGCCAGCAGCGTAGGGATTAGCGGGGGGGCCCGGGAGACCCAGTACTTC. It encodes CASSVGISGGARETQYF. Based on the CDR3 plus reference TRBV9 and TRBJ2-5, the full variable domain is DSGVTQTPKHLITATGQRVTLRCSPRSGDLSVYWYQQSLDQGLQFLIQYYNGEERAKGNILERFSAQQFPDLHSELNLSSLELGDSALYFCASSVGISGGARETQYFGPGTRLLVL.

The chain has TRBV4-2 and TRBJ1-2, with 7 bases fitting TRBD1. This CDR3 spans 13 amino acids. Germline-derived CDR1 and CDR2 are LGHNA and YNFKEQ. J gave up 8 bases and V 2 bases, and 5 bases lay outside the gene matches. As DNA, the CDR3 is TGTGCCAGCAGCCAATTCACAGGGGTGGGCTACACCTTC. This translates into CASSQFTGVGYTF.